The 19 T cell receptor beta chains below were found in one sample sequenced in a study of OX40 agonist ivuxolimab in advanced cancers. Libraries were prepared through the immunoSEQ multiplex PCR assay. TCRdb took this table from immuneACCESS and kept in-frame rearrangements with V and J called. Such tables lack part of the clones; where checked against another copy, unresolved V genes explain under half of the gap, and the rest is unexplained. The sample table lists about 77,000 clones, over 85% of them with a count of one. The leading ten clones occupy approximately 5% of the sample. The sequenced sample was CD4+ or CD8+ T cells sorted from blood, obtained in a trial of the OX40 agonist ivuxolimab. These receptor sequences come from an adult with an advanced solid tumor such as melanoma, head and neck, liver or kidney cancer.

The rearrangement links TRBV7-3 to TRBJ2-2, with D possibly matching TRBD1 (6 bases). This CDR3 is built from 15 residues. Trimming pared 5 bases from V and 5 bases from J, leaving 15 bases between. Germline V lookup: CDR1 SGHTA, CDR2 FQGTGA. CDR3 amino acids: CASSLQGLGTGELFF. As DNA, the CDR3 is TGTGCCAGCAGCCTCCAGGGGCTAGGGACCGGGGAGCTGTTTTTT.

The rearrangement uses TRBV19 and TRBJ2-2, with 8 positions matching TRBD2. The length of the CDR3 is 15 residues. Germline V gene sequence: CDR1 LNHDA, CDR2 SQIVND (reference sequence). Trimming cost V 4 bases and J 4 bases; bases outside gene matches: 5. The CDR3 loop reads CASSRGLGATGELFF. CDR3 DNA sequence: TGTGCCAGTAGTAGGGGACTAGGGGCCACCGGGGAGCTGTTTTTT.

The chain carries TRBV29-1 and TRBJ2-5; 9 bases fit TRBD2. The germline gives CDR1 SQVTM, CDR2 ANQGSEA. This CDR3 is built from 13 residues. The CDR3 sequence is CSTMGGLAETQYF. CDR3 sequence (DNA): TGCAGTACGATGGGGGGACTAGCAGAGACCCAGTACTTC. Complete variable domain (other parts from reference TRBV29-1 and TRBJ2-5): SAVISQKPSRDICQRGTSLTIQCQVDSQVTMMFWYRQQPGQSLTLIATANQGSEATYESGFVIDKFPISRPNLTFSTLTVSNMSPEDSSIYLCSTMGGLAETQYFGPGTRLLVL.

The sample holds one count of this clone. This rearrangement joins TRBV6-6 to TRBJ2-1, with TRBD1 identical over 9 bases. The V segment lost 6 bases and the J segment 15 bases; nucleotides outside the gene matches: 12. CDR3 length: 13 amino acids. Per germline, CDR1 MNHNY and CDR2 SVGAGI (reference sequence). The CDR3 nucleotides read TGTGCCAGCAGCTACGGACAGGGGCAGGGGTGGTTCTTC. Translated: CASSYGQGQGWFF.

The gene calls are TRBV28 and TRBJ1-1, with no clear D. Germline CDR1 MDHEN, CDR2 SYDVKM. Trimming cost V 2 bases and J 1 base, with 2 bases left between them. The CDR3 extends over 12 amino acids. CDR3 loop: CASSLENTEAFF. In DNA, the CDR3 is TGTGCCAGCAGTTTAGAGAACACTGAAGCTTTCTTT.

The rearrangement uses TRBV30 and TRBJ1-6; D is undetermined. V lost 1 base and J lost 7, with 5 bases in between. This CDR3 is built from 12 residues. CDR1 and CDR2 from the germline V gene are GTSNPN and SVGIG (reference sequence). The chain's CDR3 is CAWSAENSPLHF. CDR3 DNA: TGTGCCTGGAGTGCTGAGAATTCACCCCTCCACTTT.

This clone has just one count. The chain is built from TRBV14 and TRBJ1-1; D is possibly TRBD1 (5 bases). The ends were cut back, 6 bases at V and 6 bases at J, with 14 bases in the middle. This CDR3 region has 13 residues. Germline V gene sequence: CDR1 SGHDN, CDR2 FVKESK. The CDR3 coding sequence is TGTGCCAGCAGAAAGGGGACCGGCTCTGAAGCTTTCTTT. Protein sequence: CASRKGTGSEAFF.

V and J are TRBV6-5 and TRBJ1-3; TRBD1 is a possible D gene (5 bases). This CDR3 has 15 residues. Per germline, CDR1 MNHEY and CDR2 SVGAGI. Trimming left V 6 bases short and J 6 bases short, with 18 bases between. The CDR3 spells CASRTAGGSENTIYF. CDR3 sequence (DNA): TGTGCCAGCAGGACCGCCGGGGGGTCGGAAAACACCATATATTTT.

The J gene is TRBJ2-1, the V gene TRBV2; TRBD1 agrees at 7 bases. The CDR3 extends over 15 amino acids. V was clipped by 4 bases and J by 5 bases; unmatched bases: 8. Germline V lookup: CDR1 SNHLY, CDR2 FYNNEI. The CDR3 coding sequence is TGTGCCAGCAGTGGAAGGGGGCGAGGAAACAATGAGCAGTTCTTC. Translated: CASSGRGRGNNEQFF.

This clone appeared a few times. The CDR3 sequence is CAWRPPPGNYGYTF. In DNA, the CDR3 is TGTGCCTGGAGACCTCCCCCGGGGAACTATGGCTACACCTTC. The chain recombines TRBV30 with TRBJ1-2; D is ambiguous. The CDR3 loop spans 14 amino acids. With 3 bases removed from V and 2 bases from J, the gap between germline ends came to 13 bases. Germline V CDR1 and CDR2: GTSNPN, SVGIG (reference sequence).

The J gene is TRBJ2-3, the V gene TRBV7-2; TRBD2 might be the D (5 bases). Germline-derived CDR1 and CDR2 are SGHTA and FQGNSA. CDR3 length: 12 residues. V was trimmed by 0 bases and J by 8 bases, leaving 6 bases between them. The CDR3 bases are TGTGCCAGCAGCTTAGCGGGAGCTACGCAGTATTTT. This translates into CASSLAGATQYF.

This chain connects TRBV28 to TRBJ2-1, with 7 nucleotides matching TRBD2. With 4 bases clipped from V and 6 bases from J, the junction kept 9 bases outside the gene matches. Looked up from germline, CDR1 is MDHEN and CDR2 is SYDVKM. The CDR3 is 15 amino acids. The CDR3 region has the DNA TGTGCCAGCAGTTCCCTCGGACTAGGAGGCAATGAGCAGTTCTTC. This encodes CASSSLGLGGNEQFF. Supplemented by reference TRBV28 and TRBJ2-1, the full variable domain reads DVKVTQSSRYLVKRTGEKVFLECVQDMDHENMFWYRQDPGLGLRLIYFSYDVKMKEKGDIPEGYSVSREKKERFSLILESASTNQTSMYLCASSSLGLGGNEQFFGPGTRLTVL.

The chain combines TRBV7-2 with TRBJ2-5; no reliable D call. Germline V CDR1 and CDR2: SGHTA, FQGNSA. Trimming left V 5 bases short and J 2 bases short, with 15 bases between. There are 15 residues in the CDR3. CDR3 amino acids: CASSRGPGPQETQYF. Here the CDR3 DNA reads TGTGCCAGCAGCCGTGGGCCAGGACCGCAAGAGACCCAGTACTTC.

The V call is TRBV6-1, the J call TRBJ2-5, with D perhaps TRBD2 (6 bases). Trimming took 9 bases from V and 5 from J, leaving 16 bases between them. This CDR3 contains 13 residues. CDR1 is MNHNS and CDR2 is SASEGT in the germline V gene. The CDR3 DNA reads as TGTGCCAGTCCGATGCGGGGTGCGGAGACCCAGTACTTC. It codes for CASPMRGAETQYF.

This rearrangement joins TRBV7-3 to TRBJ2-1; D unclear. V shed 5 bases and J shed 8 bases, with 16 bases lying between them. The CDR3 consists of 14 residues. CDR1 is SGHTA, CDR2 FQGTGA, per germline. The CDR3 region is CASSQTVSGYEQFF. In nucleotides, the CDR3 is TGTGCCAGCAGCCAAACTGTCTCCGGATATGAGCAGTTCTTC.

This chain connects TRBV21-1 to TRBJ2-1; the table names TRBD1, a call not compared with the DNA. TRBV21-1 is assigned pseudogene status. The CDR3 is 16 amino acids. DNA for the CDR3: TGTGCCAGCAGGGTGCGATTCGGTTGGGGCTGTGATGAGCAGTTCTTC. The encoded protein is CASRVRFGWGCDEQFF.

The chain recombines TRBV10-3 with TRBJ2-4; no clear D. The CDR3 is 18 residues long. Per the germline V gene, CDR1 is ENHRY and CDR2 is SYGVKD. Between the trimmed V and J ends, which lost 0 bases and 0 bases, there was a span of 15 bases. The CDR3 nucleotides read TGTGCCATCAGTGAGTCGAATTCTATTGTGGGAGCCAAAAACATTCAGTACTTC. It codes for CAISESNSIVGAKNIQYF.

This chain uses TRBV7-3 with TRBJ2-1; D perhaps matches TRBD2 (5 bases). V lost 1 base and J 10 bases, leaving 14 bases between the germline ends. The CDR3 covers 14 residues. CDR1 is SGHTA, CDR2 FQGTGA, per germline. As DNA, the CDR3 is TGTGCCAGCAGCTTAAGCCCACTATCGGGGGAGCAGTTCTTC. It specifies CASSLSPLSGEQFF.

The chain has TRBV19 and TRBJ2-3; 8 bases align to TRBD2. This CDR3 region has 18 residues. The V and J ends lost 1 base and 1 base, in that order; junction bases with no gene match: 10. Germline values: CDR1 LNHDA, CDR2 SQIVND (reference sequence). The DNA for the CDR3 is TGTGCCAGTAGTATAGGGGCCCTGCGGGGGGACCGCACAGATACGCAGTATTTT. This encodes CASSIGALRGDRTDTQYF.